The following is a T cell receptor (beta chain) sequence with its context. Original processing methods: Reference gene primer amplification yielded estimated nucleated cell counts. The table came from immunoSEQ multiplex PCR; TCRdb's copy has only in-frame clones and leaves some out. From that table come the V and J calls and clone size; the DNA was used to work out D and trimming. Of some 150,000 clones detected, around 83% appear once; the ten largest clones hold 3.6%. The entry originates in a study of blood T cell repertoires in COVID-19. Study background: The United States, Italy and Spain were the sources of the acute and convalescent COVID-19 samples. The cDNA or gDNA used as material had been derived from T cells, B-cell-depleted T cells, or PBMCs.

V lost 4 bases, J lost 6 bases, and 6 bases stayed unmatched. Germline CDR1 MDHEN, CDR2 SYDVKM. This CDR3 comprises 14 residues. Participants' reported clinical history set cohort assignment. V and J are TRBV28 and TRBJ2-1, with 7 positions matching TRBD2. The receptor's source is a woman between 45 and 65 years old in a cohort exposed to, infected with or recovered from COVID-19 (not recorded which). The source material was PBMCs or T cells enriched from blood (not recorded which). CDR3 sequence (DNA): TGTGCCAGCAGTTCTGGGGAGGGAATCAATGAGCAGTTCTTC. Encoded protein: CASSSGEGINEQFF.